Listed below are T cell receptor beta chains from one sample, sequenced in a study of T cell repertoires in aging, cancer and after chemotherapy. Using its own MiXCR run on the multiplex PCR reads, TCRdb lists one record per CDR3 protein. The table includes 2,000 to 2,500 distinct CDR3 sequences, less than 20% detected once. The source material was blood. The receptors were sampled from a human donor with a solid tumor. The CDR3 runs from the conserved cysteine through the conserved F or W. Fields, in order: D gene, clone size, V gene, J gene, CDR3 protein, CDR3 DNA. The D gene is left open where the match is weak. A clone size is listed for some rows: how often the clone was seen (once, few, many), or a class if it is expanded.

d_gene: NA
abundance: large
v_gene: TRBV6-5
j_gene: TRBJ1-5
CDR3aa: CASRPIAGASQPQHF
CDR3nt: TGTGCCAGCAGACCGATTGCAGGGGCCAGTCAGCCCCAGCATTTT

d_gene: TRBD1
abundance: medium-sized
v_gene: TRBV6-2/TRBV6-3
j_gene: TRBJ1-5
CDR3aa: CASGGTGTNQPQHF
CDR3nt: TGTGCCAGCGGCGGGACAGGCACCAATCAGCCCCAGCATTTT

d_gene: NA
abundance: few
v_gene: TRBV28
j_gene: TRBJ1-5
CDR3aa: CASSFLVKRNQPQHF
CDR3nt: TGTGCCAGCAGTTTTTTAGTGAAGCGTAATCAGCCCCAGCATTTT

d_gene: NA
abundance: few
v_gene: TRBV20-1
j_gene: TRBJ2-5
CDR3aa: CSAIHPQGVKTQYF
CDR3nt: TGCAGTGCCATCCACCCCCAGGGTGTGAAGACCCAGTACTTC

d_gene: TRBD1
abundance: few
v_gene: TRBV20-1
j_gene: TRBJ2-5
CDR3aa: CSARGPLNRGYQETQYF
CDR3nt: TGCAGTGCTAGAGGCCCCCTAAACAGGGGATATCAAGAGACCCAGTACTTC

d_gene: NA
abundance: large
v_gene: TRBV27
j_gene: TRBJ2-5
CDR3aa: CASSHPQETQYF
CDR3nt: TGTGCCAGCAGTCACCCCCAAGAGACCCAGTACTTC

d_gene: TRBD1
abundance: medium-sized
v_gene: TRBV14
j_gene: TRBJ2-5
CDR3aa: CASSAWDSLVETQYF
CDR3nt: TGTGCCAGCAGCGCCTGGGACAGCCTGGTGGAGACCCAGTACTTC

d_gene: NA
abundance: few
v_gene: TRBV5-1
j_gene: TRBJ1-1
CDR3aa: CASSLGHTNTEAFF
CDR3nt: TGCGCCAGCAGCTTGGGACACACGAACACTGAAGCTTTCTTT

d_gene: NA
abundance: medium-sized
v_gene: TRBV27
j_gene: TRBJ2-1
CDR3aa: CASSFGGTLSEQFF
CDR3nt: TGTGCCAGCAGTTTTGGCGGGACCCTTAGTGAGCAGTTCTTC

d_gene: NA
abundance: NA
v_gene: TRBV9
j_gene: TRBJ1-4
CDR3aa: CASSYGPGSNEKLFF
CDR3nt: TGTGCCAGCAGCTACGGACCGGGCTCTAATGAAAAACTGTTTTTT

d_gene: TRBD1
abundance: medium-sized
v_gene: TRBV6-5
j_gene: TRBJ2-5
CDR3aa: CASSGDRGRGNQYF
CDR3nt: TGTGCCAGCAGTGGGGACAGGGGGCGAGGAAACCAGTACTTC

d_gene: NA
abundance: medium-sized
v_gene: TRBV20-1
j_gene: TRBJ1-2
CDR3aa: CSARDGGLFGYTF
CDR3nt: TGCAGTGCTAGAGATGGGGGGCTCTTTGGCTACACCTTC

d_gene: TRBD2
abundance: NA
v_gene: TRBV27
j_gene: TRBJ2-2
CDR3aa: CASSPGTSGSRGELFF
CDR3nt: TGTGCCAGCAGTCCCGGGACTAGCGGGAGTCGTGGGGAGCTGTTTTTT

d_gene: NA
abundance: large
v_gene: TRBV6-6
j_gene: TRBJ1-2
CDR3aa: CASRTSVGNYGYTF
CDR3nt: TGTGCCAGCAGAACCTCCGTGGGGAACTATGGCTACACCTTC

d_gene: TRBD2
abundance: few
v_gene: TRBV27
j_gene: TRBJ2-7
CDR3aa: CASSPQTSGGSYEQYF
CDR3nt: TGTGCCAGCAGTCCGCAGACTAGCGGGGGGTCCTACGAGCAGTACTTC

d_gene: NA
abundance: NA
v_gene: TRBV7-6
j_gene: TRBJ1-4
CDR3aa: CASSARTDGHEKLFF
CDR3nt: TGTGCTAGCAGCGCTCGGACGGACGGGCATGAAAAACTGTTTTTT

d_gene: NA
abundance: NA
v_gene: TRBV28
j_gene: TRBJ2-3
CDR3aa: CASTLTGNTDTQYF
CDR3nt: TGTGCCAGCACCCTTACGGGGAACACAGATACGCAGTATTTT

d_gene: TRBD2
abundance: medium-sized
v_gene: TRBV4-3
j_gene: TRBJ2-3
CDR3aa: CASSSSASGDIGDTQYF
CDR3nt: TGCGCCAGCAGCAGTTCGGCTAGCGGGGATATTGGAGATACGCAGTATTTT

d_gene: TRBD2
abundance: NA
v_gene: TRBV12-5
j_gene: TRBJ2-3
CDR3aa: CASALRRPLGGPADTQYF
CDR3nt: TGTGCTAGTGCCCTCCGTAGGCCCTTGGGAGGGCCTGCAGATACGCAGTATTTT

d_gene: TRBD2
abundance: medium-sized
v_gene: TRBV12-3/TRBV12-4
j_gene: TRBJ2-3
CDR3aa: CASNLSGGGRGTDTQYF
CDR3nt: TGTGCCAGCAACCTGAGCGGGGGCGGTCGAGGCACAGATACGCAGTATTTT

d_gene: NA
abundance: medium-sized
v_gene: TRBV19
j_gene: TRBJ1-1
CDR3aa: CASSIGPGKNTEAFF
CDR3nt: TGTGCCAGTAGTATAGGACCGGGAAAGAACACTGAAGCTTTCTTT

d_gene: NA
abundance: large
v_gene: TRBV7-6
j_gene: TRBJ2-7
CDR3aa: CASTPGTNYEQYF
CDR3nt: TGTGCCAGCACGCCCGGGACCAACTACGAGCAGTACTTC

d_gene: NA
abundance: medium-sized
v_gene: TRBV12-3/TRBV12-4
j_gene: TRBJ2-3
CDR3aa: CASSPESTDTQYF
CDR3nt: TGTGCCAGCAGTCCCGAGAGCACAGATACGCAGTATTTT

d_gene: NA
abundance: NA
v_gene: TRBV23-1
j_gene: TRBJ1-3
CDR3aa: CASSHSSGLGNTIYF
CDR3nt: TGCGCCAGCAGTCACTCGTCAGGGTTGGGAAACACCATATATTTT

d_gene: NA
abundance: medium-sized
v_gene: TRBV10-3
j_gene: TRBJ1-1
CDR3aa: CAIRTSGTLNTEAFF
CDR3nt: TGTGCCATCAGGACATCAGGGACACTGAACACTGAAGCTTTCTTT

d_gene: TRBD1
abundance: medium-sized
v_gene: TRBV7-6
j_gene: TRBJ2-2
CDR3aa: CASSHTGTGGWTGELFF
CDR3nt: TGTGCCAGCAGCCATACCGGGACAGGGGGCTGGACCGGGGAGCTGTTTTTT

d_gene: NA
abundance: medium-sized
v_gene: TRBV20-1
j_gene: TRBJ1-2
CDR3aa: CSATFSRGGTLYGYTF
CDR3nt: TGCAGTGCTACCTTCTCGCGGGGAGGAACACTCTATGGCTACACCTTC

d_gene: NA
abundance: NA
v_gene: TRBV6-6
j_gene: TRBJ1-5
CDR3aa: CASSPRESNQPQHF
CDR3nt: TGTGCCAGCAGCCCCAGGGAGAGCAATCAGCCCCAGCATTTT

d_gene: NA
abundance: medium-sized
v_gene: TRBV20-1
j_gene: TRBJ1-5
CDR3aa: CSASGQPGSNQPQHF
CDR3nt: TGCAGTGCTAGTGGGCAGCCTGGATCTAATCAGCCCCAGCATTTT

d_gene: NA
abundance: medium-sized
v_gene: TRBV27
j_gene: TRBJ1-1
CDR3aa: CASSLGGVAVRTEAFF
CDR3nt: TGTGCCAGCAGTTTAGGGGGGGTTGCAGTCCGGACTGAAGCTTTCTTT

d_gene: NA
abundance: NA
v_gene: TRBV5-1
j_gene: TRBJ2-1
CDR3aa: CASSLGQTHPYTSYANEQFF
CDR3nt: TGCGCCAGCAGCCTGGGACAGACTCACCCGTATACTAGCTATGCGAATGAGCAGTTCTTC

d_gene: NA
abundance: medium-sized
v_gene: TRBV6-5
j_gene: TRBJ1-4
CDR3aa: CASSSWAGARGEKLFF
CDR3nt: TGTGCCAGCAGTTCGTGGGCGGGGGCTCGTGGGGAAAAACTGTTTTTT

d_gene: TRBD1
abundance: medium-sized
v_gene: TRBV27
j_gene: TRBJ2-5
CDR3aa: CASSFNRGTGETQYF
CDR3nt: TGTGCCAGCAGTTTCAACAGGGGGACGGGAGAGACCCAGTACTTC

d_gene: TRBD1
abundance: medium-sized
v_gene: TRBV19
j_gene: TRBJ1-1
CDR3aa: CASRDRTNTEAFF
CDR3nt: TGTGCCAGTAGGGACAGGACGAACACTGAAGCTTTCTTT